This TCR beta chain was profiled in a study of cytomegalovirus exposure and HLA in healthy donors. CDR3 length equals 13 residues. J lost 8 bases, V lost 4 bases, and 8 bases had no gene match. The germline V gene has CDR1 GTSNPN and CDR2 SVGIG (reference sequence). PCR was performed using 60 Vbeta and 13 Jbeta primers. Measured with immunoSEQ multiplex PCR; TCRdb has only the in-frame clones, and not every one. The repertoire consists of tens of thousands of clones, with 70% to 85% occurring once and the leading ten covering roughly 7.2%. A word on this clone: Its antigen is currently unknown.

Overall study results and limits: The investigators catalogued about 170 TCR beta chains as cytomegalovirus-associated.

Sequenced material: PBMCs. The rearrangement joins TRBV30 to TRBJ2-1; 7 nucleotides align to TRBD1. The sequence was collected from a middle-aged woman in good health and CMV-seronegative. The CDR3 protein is CAWTNQGVDEQFF. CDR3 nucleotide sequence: TGTGCCTGGACGAACCAGGGGGTTGATGAGCAGTTCTTC.